The present T cell receptor (beta chain) was sequenced within a study of T cell clonality in common variable immunodeficiency (dated by TCRdb to the mid-2010s). The research as a whole found: CVID subjects shared fewer TCRbeta clones with each other than healthy controls did (p < 0.0001). Increased TCRbeta clonality was found in CVID subjects compared with healthy controls (t-test p = 0.018), with the increase being most characteristic of about a third of subjects. Reportedly, TCRbeta sequences from CVID had fewer deletions and N-nucleotide insertions, and highly modified clones with 13 or more V deletions were absent from CVID. Correlations of repertoire features with clinical complications were constrained by heterogeneity among patients within the CVID cohort. It was noted by the authors that sequencing of the repertoires of T cell subpopulations would be needed to clarify the cause of the increased clonality in CVID. Even though DNA input was equal, the average per sample came to about 81,820 unique sequences for controls compared with about 34,000 for CVID samples.

This clone was seen at least ten times. Its antigen remains unidentified. The CDR3 end lies 3 residues beyond the end of the read and is filled in from the germline J gene. For this chain, trimming is 1 base at the V end and 1 base at the J end, and the number of junction bases without a gene match is 4. Measured from the cysteine to the phenylalanine, the CDR3 is 17 residues long. Only the CDR3 bases that were read are kept: 42 of them, in frame from base 1. The germline V gene (reference sequence) supplies CDR1 DFQATT and CDR2 SNEGSKA. CVID samples and control samples contributed equivalent amounts of genomic DNA as sequencing input. For every sample, a 60 bp segment covering the rearranged TCRbeta CDR3 region was amplified and then sequenced. The immunoSEQ assay, a bias-corrected multiplex PCR combined with high-throughput sequencing, was used to amplify TCRbeta. In the source study's methods: Each unique nucleotide sequence was treated as a clone and annotated with V, D and J genes, copy number and frequency. Sequences were labeled productive if in frame, and non-productive if out of frame or containing stop codons. Clonality was calculated from Shannon's entropy as previously described. Mean CDR3 Kyte-Doolittle hydropathy was derived from the predicted amino acid sequences of productive clones. Scaled V gene usage was hierarchically clustered using Manhattan distance and complete linkage with the R hclust function. Sharing of clones by CDR3 amino acid sequence was evaluated through resampling of 12 repertoires per group over 100 rounds. The repertoires were searched for about 70 published EBV-specific and 245 published CMV-specific TCRbeta sequences. A couple of CVID samples that yielded fewer than 10,000 sequences were excluded from the analysis, so 42 CVID repertoires were retained. TCRdb's version of the immuneACCESS table is confined to in-frame rearrangements and falls short of the full clone set. An unresolved V gene accounts for under half of the shortfall where checked; the remainder is of unknown origin. V and J calls and clone size are copied from that table; D and trimming were computed from the DNA. The table shows about 20,000 clones here, with no singletons. The ten largest account for approximately 2.5% of the sample.

Standard criteria were used to diagnose CVID, namely serum IgG, IgA and/or IgM reduced below the normal range together with specific antibody deficiency. A total of 44 subjects (approximately 15 female and around 30 male; age range roughly 9 to 70 years, mean age around 42) were included in the CVID group. Both CVID patients and healthy controls were predominantly of Caucasian heritage. At the time of study participation, every CVID subject had been on replacement immunoglobulin therapy for one year or longer. No CVID subject was ill or taking immunomodulatory or immunosuppressive medication when blood was collected. Heparinized peripheral whole blood samples of roughly 5 to 8.5 ml were collected from each donor. Genomic DNA from adults with common variable immune deficiency (CVID) and from healthy adult controls was used for sequencing of TCRbeta CDR3 repertoires. Diluted blood was subjected to density centrifugation over Hypaque 1077 or Ficoll-Paque for isolation of peripheral blood mononuclear cells. Unsorted mononuclear cells served as the source of genomic DNA, which was extracted either by Qiagen column purification or by a centrifugation-based method.

The TCR was taken from a human donor with common variable immunodeficiency. The rearrangement combines TRBV20-1 with TRBJ2-2; 12 middle bases align to TRBD2. The sample consisted of peripheral blood mononuclear cells. Partial CDR3 DNA: TGCAGTGCTAGAGTTGCTAGCGGGGGGGTGAACACCGGGGAG. The encoded protein is CSARVASGGVNTGE. The whole CDR3 is CSARVASGGVNTGELFF.